This TCR beta chain comes out of a study of PD-1 blockade in classical Hodgkin lymphoma. Each patient's relapse followed autologous stem cell transplantation, and brentuximab vedotin exposure varied. Germline V gives CDR1 LNHNV, CDR2 YYDKDF (reference sequence). The CDR3 length is 14 residues. V was cut by 1 base and J by 4 bases, with 9 bases left in between. This table comes from immunoSEQ multiplex PCR, and its TCRdb copy is limited to in-frame clones, with some not included. This table has about 94,000 clones, 85% to 90% appearing once. The TCR comes from a human donor with classical Hodgkin lymphoma. The sequenced sample was peripheral blood mononuclear cells (PBMCs), obtained before the second cycle of nivolumab. The V call is TRBV15, the J call TRBJ2-3; D is perhaps TRBD2 (5 bases). The DNA of the CDR3 is TGTGCCACCAGCAGAGCGGCTAGCTCAGATACGCAGTATTTT. This sequence encodes CATSRAASSDTQYF.